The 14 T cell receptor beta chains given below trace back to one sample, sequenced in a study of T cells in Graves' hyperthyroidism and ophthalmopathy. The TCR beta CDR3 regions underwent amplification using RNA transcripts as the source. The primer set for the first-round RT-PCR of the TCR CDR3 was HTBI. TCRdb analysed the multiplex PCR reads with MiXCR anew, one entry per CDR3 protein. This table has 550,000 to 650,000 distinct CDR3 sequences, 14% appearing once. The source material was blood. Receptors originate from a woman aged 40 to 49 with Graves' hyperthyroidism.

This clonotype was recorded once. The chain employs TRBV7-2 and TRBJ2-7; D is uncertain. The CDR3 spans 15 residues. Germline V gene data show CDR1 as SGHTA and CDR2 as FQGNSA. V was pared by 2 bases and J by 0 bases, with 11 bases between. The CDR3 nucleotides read TGTGCCAGCAGCTTAAGATCGGAGTTCTCCTACGAGCAGTACTTC. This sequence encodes CASSLRSEFSYEQYF. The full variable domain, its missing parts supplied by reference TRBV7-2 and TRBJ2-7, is GAGVSQSPSNKVTEKGKDVELRCDPISGHTALYWYRQSLGQGLEFLIYFQGNSAPDKSGLPSDRFSAERTGGSVSTLTIQRTQQEDSAVYLCASSLRSEFSYEQYFGPGTRLTVT.

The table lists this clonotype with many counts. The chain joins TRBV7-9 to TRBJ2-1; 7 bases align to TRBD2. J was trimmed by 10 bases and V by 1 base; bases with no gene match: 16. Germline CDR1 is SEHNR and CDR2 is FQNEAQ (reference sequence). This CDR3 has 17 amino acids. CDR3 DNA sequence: TGTGCCAGCAGCTTAGAATTGCGGCTAGCGGACACGAAGGAGCAGTTCTTC. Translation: CASSLELRLADTKEQFF. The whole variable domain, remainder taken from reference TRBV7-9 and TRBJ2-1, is DTGVSQNPRHKITKRGQNVTFRCDPISEHNRLYWYRQTLGQGPEFLTYFQNEAQLEKSRLLSDRFSAERPKGSFSTLEIQRTEQGDSAMYLCASSLELRLADTKEQFFGPGTRLTVL.

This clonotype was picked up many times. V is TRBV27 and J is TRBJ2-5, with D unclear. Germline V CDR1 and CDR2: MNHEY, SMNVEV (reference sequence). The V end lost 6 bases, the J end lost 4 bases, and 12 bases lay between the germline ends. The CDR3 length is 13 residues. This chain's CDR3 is CASSPGWGETQYF. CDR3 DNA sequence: TGTGCCAGCAGCCCCGGGTGGGGAGAGACCCAGTACTTC.

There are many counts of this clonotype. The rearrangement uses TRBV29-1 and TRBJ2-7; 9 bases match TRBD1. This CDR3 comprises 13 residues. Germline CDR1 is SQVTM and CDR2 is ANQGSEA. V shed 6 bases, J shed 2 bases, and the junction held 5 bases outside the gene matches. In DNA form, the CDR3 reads TGCAGCGTCGGGACAGGGAAAGCCTACGAGCAGTACTTC. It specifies CSVGTGKAYEQYF.

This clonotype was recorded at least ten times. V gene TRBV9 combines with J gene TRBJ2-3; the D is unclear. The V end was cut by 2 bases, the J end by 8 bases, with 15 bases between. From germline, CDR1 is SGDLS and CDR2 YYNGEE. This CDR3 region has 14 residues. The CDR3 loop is CASSVDLRSGTQYF. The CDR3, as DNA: TGTGCCAGCAGCGTGGACCTCAGGAGTGGTACGCAGTATTTT.

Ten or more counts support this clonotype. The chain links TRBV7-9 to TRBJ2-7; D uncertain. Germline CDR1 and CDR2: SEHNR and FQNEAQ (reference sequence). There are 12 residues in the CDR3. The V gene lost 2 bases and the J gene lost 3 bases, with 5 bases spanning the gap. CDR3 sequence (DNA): TGTGCCAGCAGCTTAATAAACTACGAGCAGTACTTC. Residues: CASSLINYEQYF.

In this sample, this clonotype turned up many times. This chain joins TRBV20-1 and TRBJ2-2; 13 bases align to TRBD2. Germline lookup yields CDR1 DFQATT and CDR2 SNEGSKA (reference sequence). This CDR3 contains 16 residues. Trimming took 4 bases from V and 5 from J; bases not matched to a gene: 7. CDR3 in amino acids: CSAIRSGLAGTGELFF. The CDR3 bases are TGCAGTGCTATACGCTCGGGACTAGCGGGAACCGGGGAGCTGTTTTTT.

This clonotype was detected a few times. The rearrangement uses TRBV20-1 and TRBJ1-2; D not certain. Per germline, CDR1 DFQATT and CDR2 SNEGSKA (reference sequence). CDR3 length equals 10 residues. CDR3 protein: CRPPGYGYTF. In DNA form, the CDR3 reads TGCAGGCCCCCGGGGTATGGCTACACCTTC.

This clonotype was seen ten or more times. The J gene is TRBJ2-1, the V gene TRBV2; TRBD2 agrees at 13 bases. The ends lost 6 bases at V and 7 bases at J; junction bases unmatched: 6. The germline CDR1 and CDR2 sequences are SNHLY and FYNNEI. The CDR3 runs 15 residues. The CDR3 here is CASRRTSGRGNEQFF. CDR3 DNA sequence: TGTGCCAGCAGGCGGACTAGCGGGAGAGGGAATGAGCAGTTCTTC.

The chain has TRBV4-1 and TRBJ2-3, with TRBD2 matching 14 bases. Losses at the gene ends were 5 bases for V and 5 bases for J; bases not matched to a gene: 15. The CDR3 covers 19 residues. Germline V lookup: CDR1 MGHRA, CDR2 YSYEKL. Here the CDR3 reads CASSTPGTSGSVPGDTQYF. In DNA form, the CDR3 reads TGCGCCAGCAGCACGCCCGGGACTAGCGGGAGTGTCCCGGGAGATACGCAGTATTTT.

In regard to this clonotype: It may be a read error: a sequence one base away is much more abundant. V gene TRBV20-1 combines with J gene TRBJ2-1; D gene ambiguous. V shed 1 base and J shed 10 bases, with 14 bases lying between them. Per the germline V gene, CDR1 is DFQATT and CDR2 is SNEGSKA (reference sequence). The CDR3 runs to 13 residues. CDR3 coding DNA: TGCAGTGCTAGAGTTACTACTCTTGAGGAGCAGTTCTTC. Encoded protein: CSARVTTLEEQFF.

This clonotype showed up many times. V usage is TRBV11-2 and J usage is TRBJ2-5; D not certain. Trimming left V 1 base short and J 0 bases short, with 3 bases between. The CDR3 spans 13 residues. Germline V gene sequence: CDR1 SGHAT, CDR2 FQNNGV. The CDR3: CASSLVYQETQYF. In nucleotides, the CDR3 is TGTGCCAGCAGCTTAGTGTACCAAGAGACCCAGTACTTC.

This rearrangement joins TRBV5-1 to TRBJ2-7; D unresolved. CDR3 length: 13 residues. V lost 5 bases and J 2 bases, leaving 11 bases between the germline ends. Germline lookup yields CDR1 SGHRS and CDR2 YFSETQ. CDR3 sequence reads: CASSVGFAYEQYF. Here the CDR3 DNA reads TGCGCCAGCAGTGTGGGGTTTGCCTACGAGCAGTACTTC.

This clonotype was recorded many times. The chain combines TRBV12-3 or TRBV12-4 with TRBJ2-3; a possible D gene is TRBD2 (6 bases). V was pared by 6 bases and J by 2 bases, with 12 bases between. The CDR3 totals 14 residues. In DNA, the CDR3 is TGTGCCAGCAGCCCAAGGACTATCACAGATACGCAGTATTTT. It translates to CASSPRTITDTQYF.